This T cell receptor (beta chain) is from a study of cytomegalovirus exposure and HLA in healthy donors. Broader study findings: The presence/absence work took it that sequencing depth was about the same across donors. Later examination showed HLA-associated TCR beta chains had greater clonal expansion than equally common others. Within a later analysis, the majority of CMV-associated TCR beta chains appeared HLA-restricted.

The primer mix had 60 Vbeta and 13 Jbeta primers. The repertoire was sequenced with immunoSEQ multiplex PCR; TCRdb's copy has only in-frame clones and lacks some. The sample consists of some 200,000 clones, 81% of them appearing once. Donors likely had unrecorded immune exposures despite being nominally healthy when sampled. The ends were cut back, 0 bases at V and 7 bases at J, with 11 bases in the middle. The V gene's germline CDR1 is SGHDT and CDR2 YYEEEE. This CDR3 has 14 residues. On this clone itself: What it binds is unknown.

The chain is built from TRBV5-6 and TRBJ1-5; D possibly corresponds to TRBD1 (6 bases). The receptor comes from a man aged 50-59 years in good health and CMV-seronegative. The sample comprised PBMCs. Here the CDR3 DNA reads TGTGCCAGCAGCTTGGGGTACAGGGACCAGCCCCAGCATTTT. Protein: CASSLGYRDQPQHF.